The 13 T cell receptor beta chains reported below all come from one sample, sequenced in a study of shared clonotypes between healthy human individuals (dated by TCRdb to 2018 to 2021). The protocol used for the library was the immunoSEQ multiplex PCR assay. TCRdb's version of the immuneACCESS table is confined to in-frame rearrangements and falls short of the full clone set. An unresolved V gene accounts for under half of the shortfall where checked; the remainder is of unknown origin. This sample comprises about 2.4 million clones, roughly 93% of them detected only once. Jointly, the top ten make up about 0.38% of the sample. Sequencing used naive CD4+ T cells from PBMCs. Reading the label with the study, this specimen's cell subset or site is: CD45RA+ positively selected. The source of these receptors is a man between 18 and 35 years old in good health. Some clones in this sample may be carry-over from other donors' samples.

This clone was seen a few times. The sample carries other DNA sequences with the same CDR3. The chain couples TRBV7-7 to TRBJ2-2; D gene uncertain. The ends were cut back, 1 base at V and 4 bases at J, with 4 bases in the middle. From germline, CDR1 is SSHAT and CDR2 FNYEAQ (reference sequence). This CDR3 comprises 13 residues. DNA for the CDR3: TGTGCCAGCAGCTTAGTCAGCACCGGGGAGCTGTTTTTT. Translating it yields CASSLVSTGELFF.

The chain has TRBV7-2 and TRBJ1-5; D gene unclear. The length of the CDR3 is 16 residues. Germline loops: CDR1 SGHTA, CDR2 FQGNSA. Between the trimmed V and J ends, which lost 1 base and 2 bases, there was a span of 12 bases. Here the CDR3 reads CASSLEDGARNQPQHF. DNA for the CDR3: TGTGCCAGCAGCTTAGAAGACGGCGCTCGCAATCAGCCCCAGCATTTT.

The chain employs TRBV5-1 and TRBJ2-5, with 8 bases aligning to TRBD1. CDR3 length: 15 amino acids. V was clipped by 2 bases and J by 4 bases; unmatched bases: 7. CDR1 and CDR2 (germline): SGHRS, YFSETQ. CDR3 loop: CASSLIGQGAETQYF. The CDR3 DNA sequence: TGCGCCAGCAGCTTAATCGGACAGGGAGCAGAGACCCAGTACTTC. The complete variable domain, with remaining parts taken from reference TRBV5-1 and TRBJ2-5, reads KAGVTQTPRYLIKTRGQQVTLSCSPISGHRSVSWYQQTPGQGLQFLFEYFSETQRNKGNFPGRFSGRQFSNSRSEMNVSTLELGDSALYLCASSLIGQGAETQYFGPGTRLLVL.

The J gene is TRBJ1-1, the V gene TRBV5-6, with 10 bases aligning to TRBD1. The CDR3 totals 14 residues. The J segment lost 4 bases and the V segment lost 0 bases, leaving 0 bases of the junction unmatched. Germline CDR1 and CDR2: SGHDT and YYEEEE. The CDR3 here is CASSLGTGGTEAFF. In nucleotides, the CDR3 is TGTGCCAGCAGCTTGGGGACAGGGGGCACTGAAGCTTTCTTT.

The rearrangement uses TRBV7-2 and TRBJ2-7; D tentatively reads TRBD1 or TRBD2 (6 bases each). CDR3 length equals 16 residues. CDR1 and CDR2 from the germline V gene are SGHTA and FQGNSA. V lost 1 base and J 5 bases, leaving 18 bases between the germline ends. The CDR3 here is CASSLVSWGAPDEQYF. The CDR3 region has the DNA TGTGCCAGCAGCTTAGTATCTTGGGGGGCGCCGGACGAGCAGTACTTC.

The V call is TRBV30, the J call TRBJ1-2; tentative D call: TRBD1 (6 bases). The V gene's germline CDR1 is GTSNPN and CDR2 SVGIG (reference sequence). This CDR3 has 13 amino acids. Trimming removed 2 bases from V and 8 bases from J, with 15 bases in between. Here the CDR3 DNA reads TGTGCCTGGAGTCAACAACAGGGAATAGGCTACACCTTC. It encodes CAWSQQQGIGYTF.

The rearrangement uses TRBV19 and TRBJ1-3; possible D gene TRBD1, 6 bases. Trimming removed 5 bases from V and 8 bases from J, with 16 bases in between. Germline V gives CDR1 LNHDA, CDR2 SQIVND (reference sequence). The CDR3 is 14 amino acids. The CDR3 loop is CASSGTTPLDTIYF. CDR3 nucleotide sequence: TGTGCCAGTAGTGGGACAACGCCTCTAGACACCATATATTTT.

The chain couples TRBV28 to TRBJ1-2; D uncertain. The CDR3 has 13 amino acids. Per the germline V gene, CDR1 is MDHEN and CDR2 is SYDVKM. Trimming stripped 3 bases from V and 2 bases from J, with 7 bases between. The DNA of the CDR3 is TGTGCCAGCAGTTTCACCCGGAACTATGGCTACACCTTC. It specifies CASSFTRNYGYTF.

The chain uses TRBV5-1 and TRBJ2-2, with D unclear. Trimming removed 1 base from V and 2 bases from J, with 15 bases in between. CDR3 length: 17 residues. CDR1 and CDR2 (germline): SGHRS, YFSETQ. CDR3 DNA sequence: TGCGCCAGCAGCTTGAGGGATCAGAAAAAAAACACCGGGGAGCTGTTTTTT. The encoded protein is CASSLRDQKKNTGELFF.

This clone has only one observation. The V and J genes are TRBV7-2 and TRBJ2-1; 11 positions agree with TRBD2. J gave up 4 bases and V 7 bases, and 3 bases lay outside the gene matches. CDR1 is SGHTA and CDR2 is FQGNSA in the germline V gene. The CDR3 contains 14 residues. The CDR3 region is CASTGTSGYNEQFF. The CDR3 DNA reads TGTGCCAGCACAGGGACTAGCGGTTACAATGAGCAGTTCTTC. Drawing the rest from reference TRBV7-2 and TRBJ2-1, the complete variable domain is GAGVSQSPSNKVTEKGKDVELRCDPISGHTALYWYRQSLGQGLEFLIYFQGNSAPDKSGLPSDRFSAERTGGSVSTLTIQRTQQEDSAVYLCASTGTSGYNEQFFGPGTRLTVL.

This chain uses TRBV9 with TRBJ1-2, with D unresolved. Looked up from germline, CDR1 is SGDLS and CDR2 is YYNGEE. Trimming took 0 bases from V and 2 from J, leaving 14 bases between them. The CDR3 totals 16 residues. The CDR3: CASSVGSGNLNYGYTF. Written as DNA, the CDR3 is TGTGCCAGCAGCGTAGGCAGCGGCAACCTCAACTATGGCTACACCTTC. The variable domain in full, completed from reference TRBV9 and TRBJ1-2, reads DSGVTQTPKHLITATGQRVTLRCSPRSGDLSVYWYQQSLDQGLQFLIQYYNGEERAKGNILERFSAQQFPDLHSELNLSSLELGDSALYFCASSVGSGNLNYGYTFGSGTRLTVV.

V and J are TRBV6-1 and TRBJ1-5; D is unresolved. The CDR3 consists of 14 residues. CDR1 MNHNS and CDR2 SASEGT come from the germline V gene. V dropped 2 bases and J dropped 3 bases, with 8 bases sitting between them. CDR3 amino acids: CASSESRNNQPQHF. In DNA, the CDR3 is TGTGCCAGCAGTGAATCCAGGAACAATCAGCCCCAGCATTTT.

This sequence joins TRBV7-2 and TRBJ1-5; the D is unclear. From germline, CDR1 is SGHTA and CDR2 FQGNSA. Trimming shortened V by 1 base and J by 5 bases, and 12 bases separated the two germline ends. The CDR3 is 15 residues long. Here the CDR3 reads CASSLVGWGDQPQHF. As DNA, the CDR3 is TGTGCCAGCAGCTTAGTGGGTTGGGGAGATCAGCCCCAGCATTTT.